A selection of T cell receptor beta chains follows, all from one sample in a study of blood T cell repertoires in COVID-19. Using immunoSEQ multiplex PCR, the repertoire was profiled, and TCRdb retains in-frame clones only, with some absent. Of 55,000 to 70,000 clones listed, more than 75% were seen once; the top ten hold 22%. Sequenced material: peripheral blood. Every receptor here comes from an older woman with acute or convalescent COVID-19. The CDR3 runs from the conserved cysteine through the conserved F or W. A D gene is named only where the DNA matches it firmly. Clone sizes are given selectively: once, few, many, or a class where the clone is expanded.

CDR3 protein: CASSSTGGNSPLHF; CDR3 DNA: TGTGCCAGTAGTTCGACAGGGGGTAATTCACCCCTCCACTTT; J gene: TRBJ1-6; V gene: TRBV19; clone size: .; D gene: TRBD1
CDR3 protein: CASSPYGGSLGSEQYF; CDR3 DNA: TGTGCCAGCAGCCCTTACGGAGGGTCCTTGGGTTCCGAGCAGTACTTC; J gene: TRBJ2-7; V gene: TRBV11-2; clone size: .; D gene: .
CDR3 protein: CASSFSRAGPGELFF; CDR3 DNA: TGTGCCAGCAGCTTTTCCAGGGCGGGGCCCGGGGAGCTGTTTTTT; J gene: TRBJ2-2; V gene: TRBV13; clone size: .; D gene: .
CDR3 protein: CASSATSGGAGGTGELFF; CDR3 DNA: TGTGCCAGCAGTGCAACTAGCGGGGGGGCCGGTGGGACCGGGGAGCTGTTTTTT; J gene: TRBJ2-2; V gene: TRBV25-1; clone size: once; D gene: TRBD2
CDR3 protein: CASSLEARGITTDTQYF; CDR3 DNA: TGTGCCAGCAGCTTAGAGGCGCGAGGCATAACCACAGATACGCAGTATTTT; J gene: TRBJ2-3; V gene: TRBV7-3; clone size: few; D gene: .
CDR3 protein: CASSPVCVPQAIRGIYEQYF; CDR3 DNA: TGTGCCAGCAGTCCTGTGTGCGTACCACAAGCCATCCGAGGGATATACGAGCAGTACTTC; J gene: TRBJ2-7; V gene: TRBV6-4; clone size: .; D gene: .
CDR3 protein: CASSIDGTGTDTQYF; CDR3 DNA: TGTGCCAGTAGTATAGATGGGACTGGCACAGATACGCAGTATTTT; J gene: TRBJ2-3; V gene: TRBV19; clone size: .; D gene: .
CDR3 protein: CASSGDYRPYEQYF; CDR3 DNA: TGTGCCAGCAGCGGTGATTACAGACCCTACGAGCAGTACTTC; J gene: TRBJ2-7; V gene: TRBV9; clone size: .; D gene: .
CDR3 protein: CASSGQGNEKLFF; CDR3 DNA: TGTGCCAGCTCGGGACAGGGTAATGAAAAACTGTTTTTT; J gene: TRBJ1-4; V gene: TRBV18; clone size: .; D gene: TRBD1
CDR3 protein: CSVQAFSTDTQYF; CDR3 DNA: TGCAGCGTTCAGGCGTTTAGCACAGATACGCAGTATTTT; J gene: TRBJ2-3; V gene: TRBV29-1; clone size: .; D gene: .
CDR3 protein: CASSPDPGLTKNIQYF; CDR3 DNA: TGCGCCAGCAGCCCGGACCCGGGATTGACCAAAAACATTCAGTACTTC; J gene: TRBJ2-4; V gene: TRBV5-1; clone size: few; D gene: .
CDR3 protein: CASSEGPGRGETQYF; CDR3 DNA: TGTGCCAGCAGTGAAGGTCCCGGGAGAGGAGAGACCCAGTACTTC; J gene: TRBJ2-5; V gene: TRBV2; clone size: once; D gene: .
CDR3 protein: CASSAADNQPQHF; CDR3 DNA: TGCGCCAGCAGTGCGGCGGATAATCAGCCCCAGCATTTT; J gene: TRBJ1-5; V gene: TRBV10-1; clone size: .; D gene: .
CDR3 protein: CAWSVQGRGYEQYF; CDR3 DNA: TGTGCCTGGAGTGTACAAGGCAGGGGATACGAGCAGTACTTC; J gene: TRBJ2-7; V gene: TRBV30; clone size: .; D gene: .
CDR3 protein: CASSLRTEQAPLHF; CDR3 DNA: TGTGCCAGCAGCTTGAGGACGGAACAGGCACCCCTCCACTTT; J gene: TRBJ1-6; V gene: TRBV5-5; clone size: .; D gene: .
CDR3 protein: CASGRGYGYTF; CDR3 DNA: TGTGCCAGCGGCAGGGGATATGGCTACACCTTC; J gene: TRBJ1-2; V gene: TRBV27; clone size: .; D gene: .
CDR3 protein: CALGPGYTF; CDR3 DNA: TGTGCTCTGGGGCCTGGCTACACCTTC; J gene: TRBJ1-2; V gene: TRBV21-1; clone size: .; D gene: .
CDR3 protein: CASSGMGQKGAQETQYF; CDR3 DNA: TGTGCCAGCAGTGGGATGGGACAAAAAGGGGCTCAAGAGACCCAGTACTTC; J gene: TRBJ2-5; V gene: TRBV6-1; clone size: .; D gene: .
CDR3 protein: CASTSGYEQYF; CDR3 DNA: TGTGCCAGCACTTCAGGATACGAGCAGTACTTC; J gene: TRBJ2-7; V gene: TRBV2; clone size: .; D gene: .
CDR3 protein: CASSRSGGEYNEQFF; CDR3 DNA: TGTGCCAGCAGCCGTAGCGGGGGAGAGTACAATGAGCAGTTCTTC; J gene: TRBJ2-1; V gene: TRBV6-5; clone size: .; D gene: TRBD2
CDR3 protein: CASSSGGGGETQYF; CDR3 DNA: TGTGCCAGCAGTTCCGGAGGGGGCGGAGAGACCCAGTACTTC; J gene: TRBJ2-5; V gene: TRBV6-2/TRBV6-3; clone size: .; D gene: .
CDR3 protein: CASSPPQGSQHF; CDR3 DNA: TGTGCCAGCTCACCACCCCAGGGGTCCCAGCATTTT; J gene: TRBJ1-5; V gene: TRBV18; clone size: .; D gene: .
CDR3 protein: CSVSASSYNEQFF; CDR3 DNA: TGCAGCGTAAGCGCGAGCTCCTACAATGAGCAGTTCTTC; J gene: TRBJ2-1; V gene: TRBV29-1; clone size: .; D gene: .
CDR3 protein: CASSGFGTGGEKLFF; CDR3 DNA: TGTGCCAGTAGTGGCTTCGGGACAGGGGGTGAAAAACTGTTTTTT; J gene: TRBJ1-4; V gene: TRBV19; clone size: .; D gene: TRBD1
CDR3 protein: CASSLFSQGGETTNEKLFF; CDR3 DNA: TGCGCCAGCAGCTTGTTTTCCCAGGGGGGAGAGACAACTAATGAAAAACTGTTTTTT; J gene: TRBJ1-4; V gene: TRBV5-1; clone size: .; D gene: TRBD1
CDR3 protein: CAISASSALDNEQFF; CDR3 DNA: TGTGCCATCAGTGCCTCTAGCGCACTCGACAATGAGCAGTTCTTC; J gene: TRBJ2-1; V gene: TRBV10-3; clone size: .; D gene: .
CDR3 protein: CASSNRVSGSPLHF; CDR3 DNA: TGTGCCAGCAGTAACAGGGTTTCGGGTTCACCCCTCCACTTT; J gene: TRBJ1-6; V gene: TRBV6-5; clone size: .; D gene: .
CDR3 protein: CASSESLNTEAFF; CDR3 DNA: TGTGCCAGCAGCGAGAGCCTGAACACTGAAGCTTTCTTT; J gene: TRBJ1-1; V gene: TRBV9; clone size: .; D gene: .
CDR3 protein: CATSREWGLEAFF; CDR3 DNA: TGTGCCACCAGCAGAGAGTGGGGCCTTGAAGCTTTCTTT; J gene: TRBJ1-1; V gene: TRBV15; clone size: once; D gene: .